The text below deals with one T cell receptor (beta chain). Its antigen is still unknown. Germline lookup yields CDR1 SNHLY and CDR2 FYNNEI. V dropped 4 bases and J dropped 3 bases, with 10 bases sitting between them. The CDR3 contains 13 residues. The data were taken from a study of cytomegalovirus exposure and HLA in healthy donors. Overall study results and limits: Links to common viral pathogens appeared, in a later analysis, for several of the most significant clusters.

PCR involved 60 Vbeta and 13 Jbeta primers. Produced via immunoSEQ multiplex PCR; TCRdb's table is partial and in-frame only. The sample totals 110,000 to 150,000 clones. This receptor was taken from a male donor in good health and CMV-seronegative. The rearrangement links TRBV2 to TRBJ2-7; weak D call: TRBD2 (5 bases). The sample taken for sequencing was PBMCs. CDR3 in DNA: TGTGCCAGCAGTGTGGGCCGGGACTACGAGCAGTACTTC. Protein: CASSVGRDYEQYF. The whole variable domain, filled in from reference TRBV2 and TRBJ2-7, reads EPEVTQTPSHQVTQMGQEVILRCVPISNHLYFYWYRQILGQKVEFLVSFYNNEISEKSEIFDDQFSVERPDGSNFTLKIRSTKLEDSAMYFCASSVGRDYEQYFGPGTRLTVT.